A selection of T cell receptor beta chains follows, all from one sample in a study of immune cell composition in non-small cell lung cancer. The assay was immunoSEQ multiplex PCR, and TCRdb's table has in-frame clones only and misses some. This sample yields under 3,000 clones, of which roughly four fifths are seen a single time; around 19% belongs to the top ten. These data were likewise used in another study, on CD4 T cells in lung cancer.

Sequencing input: non-adjacent lung tissue. Every receptor here comes from a human donor with non-small cell lung cancer. The CDR3 runs from the conserved cysteine through the conserved F or W. Each record gives: V gene, J gene, D gene, clone size, CDR3 DNA, CDR3 protein. The D gene is left open where the match is weak. Clone size is stated in some rows and not others, as once, few, many or a class when expanded.

TRBV28	TRBJ2-3	-	few	TGTGCCACCGACGGGGGCACAGATACGCAGTATTTT	CATDGGTDTQYF
TRBV5-1	TRBJ2-1	TRBD1	-	TGCGCCAGCAGCTCGGGACAGGGGGCCTATGAGCAGTTCTTC	CASSSGQGAYEQFF
TRBV6-5	TRBJ2-7	-	-	TGTGCCAGCAGTTATTCCGGGGGGCTTCGGGGTGAGCAGTACTTC	CASSYSGGLRGEQYF
TRBV13	TRBJ2-2	TRBD2	-	TGTGCCAGCAGCTCCACTAGCGGGGAAAACACCGGGGAGCTGTTTTTT	CASSSTSGENTGELFF
TRBV9	TRBJ2-3	-	-	TGTGCCAGCAGCGTAGGGCAGGGCCCAGATACGCAGTATTTT	CASSVGQGPDTQYF
TRBV6-5	TRBJ2-2	TRBD1	-	TGTGCCAGCAGTTACCCTGACAGGGACACCGGGGAGCTGTTTTTT	CASSYPDRDTGELFF
TRBV19	TRBJ1-1	-	-	TGTGCCAGTAGTAGCCAACAGAAAAACACTGAAGCTTTCTTT	CASSSQQKNTEAFF
TRBV10-3	TRBJ2-5	TRBD1	-	TGTGCCATCAGTCGGGGTGACAGGGCCCAAGAGACCCAGTACTTC	CAISRGDRAQETQYF
TRBV5-4	TRBJ2-1	-	-	TGTGCCAGCAGCTTCTACTTAAACTACAATGAGCAGTTCTTC	CASSFYLNYNEQFF
TRBV2	TRBJ2-2	TRBD2	-	TGTGCCAGTCGGTTTGGCGCGGGACTAGCGGACACCGGGGAGCTGTTTTTT	CASRFGAGLADTGELFF
TRBV30	TRBJ1-6	-	-	TGTGCCTGGATCGTGTTGACCGGGGACTCCTATAATTCACCCCTCCACTTT	CAWIVLTGDSYNSPLHF
TRBV7-2	TRBJ2-7	TRBD2	once	TGTGCCAGCAGCCAGCGGGGGGGCCACGAGCAGTACTTC	CASSQRGGHEQYF
TRBV9	TRBJ2-5	TRBD1	-	TGTGCCAGCAGCGTAGCTGGGACAGCCCAAGAGACCCAGTACTTC	CASSVAGTAQETQYF
TRBV27	TRBJ2-7	TRBD2	-	TGTGCCAGCAGTCCCGATAGCGGGAGCGTCGACGAGCAGTACTTC	CASSPDSGSVDEQYF
TRBV10-3	TRBJ1-4	TRBD1	once	TGTGCCATCAAGCCAGGGGGCGACGCAACTAATGAAAAACTGTTTTTT	CAIKPGGDATNEKLFF
TRBV7-3	TRBJ2-1	TRBD2	-	TGTGCCAGCAGCTTAATGCGGGGGGGACTCAATGAGCAGTTCTTC	CASSLMRGGLNEQFF
TRBV9	TRBJ2-5	-	-	TGTGCCAGCAGCGTAGGATTCGGGAGCCGGGAGACCCAGTACTTC	CASSVGFGSRETQYF
TRBV7-2	TRBJ1-4	-	-	TGTGCCAGCAGCTGGAGGGCCTCCTTGGGTGAAAAACTGTTTTTT	CASSWRASLGEKLFF
TRBV15	TRBJ2-7	TRBD2	-	TGTGCCACCAGCTGGGGGACTAGCGGCCTCCTAGTCGAGCAGTACTTC	CATSWGTSGLLVEQYF
TRBV4-3	TRBJ2-2	-	-	TGCGCCAGCAGCCAGCATAGGACGGGAAACACCGGGGAGCTGTTTTTT	CASSQHRTGNTGELFF
TRBV7-9	TRBJ1-6	-	-	TGTGCCAGCAGATACCGGGACATTTATCCACCCCTCCACTTT	CASRYRDIYPPLHF
TRBV5-6	TRBJ1-1	-	-	TGTGCCAGCAGCTTCGAGGCGACTGAAGCTTTCTTT	CASSFEATEAFF
TRBV28	TRBJ1-1	TRBD1	-	TGTGCCAGCACCTTAGACAGGGGAAAAACTGAAGCTTTCTTT	CASTLDRGKTEAFF
TRBV27	TRBJ1-2	TRBD1	-	TGTGCCAGCAGTAACCGGGACAGGGGTGGCTACACCTTC	CASSNRDRGGYTF
TRBV6-1	TRBJ2-7	TRBD2	-	TGTGCCAGCAGTGGCCTAGCGGGGAGCTCCTACGAGCAGTACTTC	CASSGLAGSSYEQYF
TRBV10-3	TRBJ2-7	TRBD2	-	TGTGCCATCAGTGAGTCTGGCGGGAGAGGCGAGCAGTACTTC	CAISESGGRGEQYF
TRBV27	TRBJ2-2	TRBD2	medium-sized	TGTGCCAGCAGTTACCTGACTAGCGGGACCGGGGAGCTGTTTTTT	CASSYLTSGTGELFF
TRBV4-3	TRBJ2-5	TRBD2	few	TGCGCCAGCAGCCAAGTACTAGCGGGAGTGGAGACCCAGTACTTC	CASSQVLAGVETQYF
TRBV7-9	TRBJ2-5	-	-	TGTGCCAGCAGCGGAACAGGGTTAGGGGAGACCCAGTACTTC	CASSGTGLGETQYF
TRBV13	TRBJ2-1	-	-	TGTGCCAGCAGCTTAGTAAGGGGGTTTAGCAATGAGCAGTTCTTC	CASSLVRGFSNEQFF
TRBV28	TRBJ1-1	-	once	TGTGCCAGCACCCCCGGGCGGGCTCCTGAAGCTTTCTTT	CASTPGRAPEAFF
TRBV7-1	TRBJ1-2	TRBD1	-	TGTGCCAGCAGCCTACCGGGACAGGAGAACTATGGCTACACCTTC	CASSLPGQENYGYTF
TRBV4-1	TRBJ2-5	TRBD2	once	TGCGCCAGCACCGAGACCGGGGGGGCGGGAGGCCAAGAGACCCAGTACTTC	CASTETGGAGGQETQYF
TRBV5-4	TRBJ2-3	-	-	TGTGCCAGCAGGTCCCCAAACGGAGATACGCAGTATTTT	CASRSPNGDTQYF
TRBV6-1	TRBJ2-3	-	once	TGTGCCAGCAGTGAAATTGACGGGGAAATGGATACGCAGTATTTT	CASSEIDGEMDTQYF
TRBV27	TRBJ2-7	TRBD1	few	TGTGCCAGCAGAGGACAGGGGGTGTGGGAGCAGTACTTC	CASRGQGVWEQYF
TRBV7-2	TRBJ2-1	-	few	TGTGCCAGCAGCTTAGAGTTCGGAGTCTATGAGCAGTTCTTC	CASSLEFGVYEQFF
TRBV29-1	TRBJ1-2	-	medium-sized	TGCAGCGTTTACAGCTCCTATGGCTACACCTTC	CSVYSSYGYTF
TRBV11-3	TRBJ2-1	-	-	TGTGCCAGCAGCCCGCACGGGGGGCGGACTGAGCAGTTCTTC	CASSPHGGRTEQFF
TRBV9	TRBJ2-2	TRBD1	-	TGTGCCAGCAGCCCGAGACCAGGGGGCACCGGGGAGCTGTTTTTT	CASSPRPGGTGELFF